Listed below are T cell receptor beta chains from one sample, sequenced in a study of CD4 T cells in relation to SARS-CoV-2 and coronaviruses. Antigens of these TCRs are unknown. Method: immunoSEQ multiplex PCR; TCRdb's copy keeps in-frame clones and lacks some. The sample contains 20,000 or so clones, about 80% of which appear only once. The sequenced sample was CD4+ T cells from PBMCs, cultured in vitro. Receptor source: a human donor in good health. Each CDR3 is given with its conserved first and last residue.

j_call | v_call | cdr3_aa
TRBJ2-2 | TRBV5-1 | CASSRDSSTGELFF
TRBJ2-7 | TRBV7-9 | CASSFAGAYEQYF
TRBJ2-1 | TRBV11-2 | CASSFVGAYNEQFF
TRBJ2-3 | TRBV28 | CASRSTGTGRGTDTQYF
TRBJ2-2 | TRBV10-2 | CASRPGGRDTGELFF
TRBJ2-5 | TRBV6-5 | CASRTGQGLGETQYF
TRBJ2-5 | TRBV20-1 | CSGGSQETQYF
TRBJ2-3 | TRBV28 | CASSSPAGPEYRDTQYF
TRBJ2-1 | TRBV19 | CASSIYNEQFF
TRBJ2-1 | TRBV4-1 | CASSQDLPGQRDNEQFF
TRBJ1-6 | TRBV6-5 | CASTEGTINSPLHF
TRBJ1-4 | TRBV5-6 | CASKTYAPRVGNEKLFF
TRBJ2-1 | TRBV14 | CASSPWEGWNEQFF
TRBJ1-1 | TRBV19 | CASTREELMNTEAFF
TRBJ2-7 | TRBV5-1 | CASSLARAGGEQYF
TRBJ1-1 | TRBV27 | CASSLEGIGEAFF
TRBJ2-7 | TRBV28 | CASSVQGNEQYF
TRBJ2-7 | TRBV3-1/TRBV3-2 | CASSQGGGVREQYF
TRBJ2-2 | TRBV18 | CASSSNAGVTGELFF
TRBJ2-3 | TRBV19 | CASSIALDPTDTQYF
TRBJ1-5 | TRBV7-9 | CASSLSSSNQPQHF
TRBJ2-2 | TRBV5-4 | CASSLPSGATGELFF
TRBJ2-5 | TRBV4-2 | CASSQSTGGGQETQYF
TRBJ2-5 | TRBV7-7 | CASSLMGQGGETQYF
TRBJ2-5 | TRBV10-1 | CASSDGSETQYF
TRBJ2-5 | TRBV2 | CASTPLPAQGGETQYF
TRBJ1-5 | TRBV5-1 | CASSPGTGGSQPQHF
TRBJ2-3 | TRBV11-3 | CASSSGGGGRNTQYF
TRBJ2-7 | TRBV6-5 | CASRTDRGGYEQYF
TRBJ1-3 | TRBV19 | CASSIERARLNTIYF
TRBJ2-1 | TRBV18 | CASSRDRDYNEQFF
TRBJ2-3 | TRBV3-1/TRBV3-2 | CASSQPIGGATDTQYF
TRBJ1-2 | TRBV29-1 | CSVGSDGYTF
TRBJ2-1 | TRBV2 | CASSLSSGIDEQFF
TRBJ1-2 | TRBV27 | CASSLLARSNYGYTF
TRBJ1-2 | TRBV6-2/TRBV6-3 | CASSSSGLTRSYGYTF
TRBJ1-1 | TRBV10-1 | CASSETTGRGTEAFF
TRBJ1-4 | TRBV2 | CASTADRAAEKLFF
TRBJ2-3 | TRBV7-2 | CASSLAGGADTQYF
TRBJ1-2 | TRBV5-1 | CASRNDRAAYGYTF
TRBJ1-5 | TRBV7-8 | CASSLVDGQPQHF
TRBJ1-2 | TRBV7-8 | CASSPDRKNGYTF
TRBJ1-6 | TRBV5-1 | CASSLVGQDNSPLHF
TRBJ2-7 | TRBV5-1 | CASSLASGALSGEQYF
TRBJ1-1 | TRBV20-1 | CSAWMNTEAFF
TRBJ1-4 | TRBV18 | CASSPPSITELFF
TRBJ1-1 | TRBV12-3/TRBV12-4 | CASSLMRGEAFF
TRBJ1-1 | TRBV10-2 | CASSWAGYDSTEAFF
TRBJ1-3 | TRBV6-1 | CASSEKPQGSSGNTIYF
TRBJ2-7 | TRBV18 | CASSLGRTSGYSYEQYF
TRBJ2-7 | TRBV18 | CASSPLGQAYEQYF
TRBJ2-2 | TRBV27 | CASSLNANTVWNTGELFF
TRBJ2-1 | TRBV27 | CASSLRSLYNEQFF